These T cell receptor beta chains were read from a single sample in a study of cytomegalovirus exposure and HLA in healthy donors. The method was immunoSEQ multiplex PCR; TCRdb's version includes in-frame clones alone and lacks a portion of them. In the table there are some 110,000 clones, around 73% of which are singletons. The sequencing sample was made of PBMCs. Receptor source: a man in his thirties or forties in good health and CMV-seronegative. CDR3s include the opening cysteine and the closing phenylalanine or tryptophan. The order of the fields is clone size, J gene, V gene, D gene, CDR3 DNA, CDR3 protein. D genes are given only for firm matches. Part of the rows lack a size; the others show once, few, many or a class for expanded clones.

abundance: NA; j_gene: TRBJ1-2; v_gene: TRBV6-1; d_gene: NA; CDR3nt: TGTGCCAGCAGTGAATCGGGGAGGGATGGCTACACCTTC; CDR3aa: CASSESGRDGYTF
abundance: NA; j_gene: TRBJ2-3; v_gene: TRBV7-2; d_gene: NA; CDR3nt: TGTGCCAGCAGCTTAGGGGGCCTAGGCACAGATACGCAGTATTTT; CDR3aa: CASSLGGLGTDTQYF
abundance: NA; j_gene: TRBJ1-5; v_gene: TRBV19; d_gene: NA; CDR3nt: TGTGCCAGTAGCTTGCGCAGGGGAGAGCAGCCCCAGCATTTT; CDR3aa: CASSLRRGEQPQHF
abundance: NA; j_gene: TRBJ2-1; v_gene: TRBV4-1; d_gene: TRBD2; CDR3nt: TGCGCCAGCAGCCAAAGAACTAGCGGGACGGTTGAGCAGTTCTTC; CDR3aa: CASSQRTSGTVEQFF
abundance: NA; j_gene: TRBJ2-5; v_gene: TRBV12-5; d_gene: TRBD2; CDR3nt: TGTGCTAGTGGTTCGGGAGGCGGACAAGAGACCCAGTACTTC; CDR3aa: CASGSGGGQETQYF
abundance: few; j_gene: TRBJ2-5; v_gene: TRBV28; d_gene: TRBD2; CDR3nt: TGTGCCAGCAGTCCAGGGACTAGCGGGAGAGAAGAGACCCAGTACTTC; CDR3aa: CASSPGTSGREETQYF
abundance: few; j_gene: TRBJ2-1; v_gene: TRBV4-1; d_gene: NA; CDR3nt: TGCGCCAGCAGCCTGACGACTACGATCAACTCCTACAATGAGCAGTTCTTC; CDR3aa: CASSLTTTINSYNEQFF
abundance: NA; j_gene: TRBJ1-3; v_gene: TRBV10-1; d_gene: TRBD1; CDR3nt: TGCGCCAGCAGGAACAGGGGGGGCTCTGGAAACACCATATATTTT; CDR3aa: CASRNRGGSGNTIYF
abundance: NA; j_gene: TRBJ2-7; v_gene: TRBV5-5; d_gene: TRBD1; CDR3nt: TGTGCCAGCAGCATCCAAACAGGGGCGAGCTCCTACGAGCAGTACTTC; CDR3aa: CASSIQTGASSYEQYF
abundance: NA; j_gene: TRBJ1-4; v_gene: TRBV4-3; d_gene: NA; CDR3nt: TGCGCCAGCAGCCAAGATTCGGGGTCGGCTAATGAAAAACTGTTTTTT; CDR3aa: CASSQDSGSANEKLFF
abundance: NA; j_gene: TRBJ2-3; v_gene: TRBV28; d_gene: NA; CDR3nt: TGTGCCAGCAGTTCCGACAGGAGAACCGGCACAGATACGCAGTATTTT; CDR3aa: CASSSDRRTGTDTQYF
abundance: NA; j_gene: TRBJ2-7; v_gene: TRBV18; d_gene: TRBD1; CDR3nt: TGTGCCAGCTCACGGACAGGTACGGGGTACGAGCAGTACTTC; CDR3aa: CASSRTGTGYEQYF
abundance: NA; j_gene: TRBJ2-6; v_gene: TRBV7-8; d_gene: TRBD1; CDR3nt: TGTGCCAGCAGCGTAACCGGGACAGGGGTGCGGGGGGCCAACGTCCTGACTTTC; CDR3aa: CASSVTGTGVRGANVLTF
abundance: NA; j_gene: TRBJ2-5; v_gene: TRBV27; d_gene: TRBD2; CDR3nt: TGTGCCAGCAGTCCTTGGACTAGCGACAAAGAGACCCAGTACTTC; CDR3aa: CASSPWTSDKETQYF
abundance: NA; j_gene: TRBJ1-4; v_gene: TRBV19; d_gene: TRBD1; CDR3nt: TGTGCCAGTAGTCCCCGACAGGGGACGACTAATGAAAAACTGTTTTTT; CDR3aa: CASSPRQGTTNEKLFF
abundance: NA; j_gene: TRBJ2-1; v_gene: TRBV7-2; d_gene: TRBD1; CDR3nt: TGTGCCAGCAGCTTTGGCCAGGGGGCAGGAAATGAGCAGTTCTTC; CDR3aa: CASSFGQGAGNEQFF
abundance: NA; j_gene: TRBJ2-1; v_gene: TRBV5-1; d_gene: NA; CDR3nt: TGCGCCAGCAGCTTCGGACAGCTCAATGAGCAGTTCTTC; CDR3aa: CASSFGQLNEQFF
abundance: NA; j_gene: TRBJ2-2; v_gene: TRBV6-5; d_gene: NA; CDR3nt: TGTGCCAGCAGTGTAACACAGAACACCGGGGAGCTGTTTTTT; CDR3aa: CASSVTQNTGELFF
abundance: NA; j_gene: TRBJ1-5; v_gene: TRBV28; d_gene: TRBD1; CDR3nt: TGTGCCAGCAGAACCGGGACAGGGCTTATGTGGAACAGCAATCAGCCCCAGCATTTT; CDR3aa: CASRTGTGLMWNSNQPQHF
abundance: NA; j_gene: TRBJ2-1; v_gene: TRBV28; d_gene: TRBD2; CDR3nt: TGTGCCATATGGGGACTAGCGGGGGTCGATGAGCAGTTCTTC; CDR3aa: CAIWGLAGVDEQFF
abundance: NA; j_gene: TRBJ2-1; v_gene: TRBV4-3; d_gene: NA; CDR3nt: TGCGCCAGCAGCCACAGGGGGGACCCCTACAATGAGCAGTTCTTC; CDR3aa: CASSHRGDPYNEQFF
abundance: NA; j_gene: TRBJ2-7; v_gene: TRBV5-6; d_gene: NA; CDR3nt: TGTGCCAGCAGCTTGACGGCGGAGGGGATGAGTTACGAGCAGTACTTC; CDR3aa: CASSLTAEGMSYEQYF
abundance: NA; j_gene: TRBJ1-2; v_gene: TRBV6-5; d_gene: TRBD1; CDR3nt: TGTGCCAGCAGCACACGATCAGGGGGATTTGGCTACACCTTC; CDR3aa: CASSTRSGGFGYTF
abundance: NA; j_gene: TRBJ2-1; v_gene: TRBV19; d_gene: TRBD2; CDR3nt: TGTGCCAGTAGTATCGCCGGACTAGCGGCGTCCAAGCAGTTCTTC; CDR3aa: CASSIAGLAASKQFF
abundance: NA; j_gene: TRBJ1-1; v_gene: TRBV18; d_gene: TRBD1; CDR3nt: TGTGCCAGCTCAGAACAGGGGTTGGAGAACACTGAAGCTTTCTTT; CDR3aa: CASSEQGLENTEAFF
abundance: few; j_gene: TRBJ1-6; v_gene: TRBV15; d_gene: NA; CDR3nt: TGTGCCACCAGCAGAGATGCGGGTTCACCCCTCCACTTT; CDR3aa: CATSRDAGSPLHF
abundance: NA; j_gene: TRBJ2-3; v_gene: TRBV6-4; d_gene: NA; CDR3nt: TGTGCCAGCAGTGTGACGGGGTCGACCGATGCGCAGTATTTT; CDR3aa: CASSVTGSTDAQYF
abundance: few; j_gene: TRBJ1-3; v_gene: TRBV7-9; d_gene: NA; CDR3nt: TGTGCCAGCAGCCCTCACACCCGAAACACCATATATTTT; CDR3aa: CASSPHTRNTIYF
abundance: NA; j_gene: TRBJ2-1; v_gene: TRBV11-2; d_gene: TRBD2; CDR3nt: TGTGCCAGCAGCCCAACTAGCGGGAGTTTCGACAATGAGCAGTTCTTC; CDR3aa: CASSPTSGSFDNEQFF
abundance: NA; j_gene: TRBJ2-7; v_gene: TRBV23-1; d_gene: NA; CDR3nt: TGCGCCAGCAGTCAAAACAGGTGGCTCGAGCAGTACTTC; CDR3aa: CASSQNRWLEQYF
abundance: NA; j_gene: TRBJ2-1; v_gene: TRBV28; d_gene: NA; CDR3nt: TGTGCCAGCATCGGACAGAACTACAATGAGCAGTTCTTC; CDR3aa: CASIGQNYNEQFF
abundance: NA; j_gene: TRBJ2-1; v_gene: TRBV19; d_gene: TRBD1; CDR3nt: TGTGCCAGTAGTATCGGGACAGCACTCGACAATGAGCAGTTCTTC; CDR3aa: CASSIGTALDNEQFF
abundance: NA; j_gene: TRBJ2-7; v_gene: TRBV13; d_gene: TRBD1; CDR3nt: TGTGCCAGCAGCTCCTCACTCCGGGACAGCTCCTACGAGCAGTACTTC; CDR3aa: CASSSSLRDSSYEQYF
abundance: NA; j_gene: TRBJ2-2; v_gene: TRBV2; d_gene: NA; CDR3nt: TGTGCCAGCGGGGCGGCAACAGGGCGTGCCGGGGAGCTGTTTTTT; CDR3aa: CASGAATGRAGELFF
abundance: NA; j_gene: TRBJ1-5; v_gene: TRBV6-5; d_gene: NA; CDR3nt: TGTGCCACTTCAGGGGACCTCAATCAGCCCCAGCATTTT; CDR3aa: CATSGDLNQPQHF
abundance: NA; j_gene: TRBJ2-1; v_gene: TRBV29-1; d_gene: NA; CDR3nt: TGCAGCGCCCCAGGACTTGCCGACAATGAGCGGTTCTTC; CDR3aa: CSAPGLADNERFF
abundance: NA; j_gene: TRBJ2-7; v_gene: TRBV19; d_gene: NA; CDR3nt: TGTGCCAGTAAAAAATGGGCGGGCGACTCCTACGAGCAGTACTTC; CDR3aa: CASKKWAGDSYEQYF
abundance: NA; j_gene: TRBJ2-7; v_gene: TRBV5-4; d_gene: TRBD2; CDR3nt: TGTGCCAGCAGCTTTTCGGGAGGGAACGAGCAGTACTTC; CDR3aa: CASSFSGGNEQYF
abundance: NA; j_gene: TRBJ1-2; v_gene: TRBV28; d_gene: TRBD1; CDR3nt: TGTGCCAGCAGTTTAGGACAGGGTAGTTATGGCTACACCTTC; CDR3aa: CASSLGQGSYGYTF
abundance: NA; j_gene: TRBJ2-1; v_gene: TRBV7-2; d_gene: TRBD2; CDR3nt: TGTGCCAGCAGCGCCCGCCCCAAAGTTAGCGGGGGGGCCAGTGAGCAGTTCTTC; CDR3aa: CASSARPKVSGGASEQFF
abundance: NA; j_gene: TRBJ2-6; v_gene: TRBV2; d_gene: TRBD2; CDR3nt: TGTGCCAGCAGTGAAAGGGGACTAGCGGTCTCTGGGGCCAACGTCCTGACTTTC; CDR3aa: CASSERGLAVSGANVLTF
abundance: NA; j_gene: TRBJ2-2; v_gene: TRBV28; d_gene: TRBD1; CDR3nt: TGTGCCAGCAGTTCCGCCAGCCCTTACAGGGGGCGGTCCGGGGAGCTGTTTTTT; CDR3aa: CASSSASPYRGRSGELFF